This entry concerns a single TCR beta chain. What it binds is unknown. The data are from a study of cytomegalovirus exposure and HLA in healthy donors. General study points: There were reportedly fewer N-insertions in an Asian-associated ancestry cluster than the roughly 670-donor mean, in a later analysis. TCR beta chains numbering approximately 150 were designated cytomegalovirus-associated. Highly shared sequence variants in one cluster were likely a sequencing artifact.

It was with 60 Vbeta and 13 Jbeta primers that the PCR ran. Under the authors' procedure: Some 80 million unique TCR beta chains, roughly 12 million shared, were counted in a later analysis. Using immunoSEQ multiplex PCR, the repertoire was profiled, and TCRdb retains in-frame clones only, with some absent. D and trimming were read from the DNA, whereas the V and J calls and clone size are those reported in that table. The data contain 150,000 to 200,000 clones, more than 75% of them seen just once; the ten biggest clones take up approximately 15%. The CDR3 extends over 12 amino acids. The germline V gene has CDR1 SGHNT and CDR2 YYREEE (reference sequence). Between the trimmed V and J ends, which lost 4 bases and 7 bases, there was a span of 11 bases.

The source material was PBMCs. This chain connects TRBV5-4 to TRBJ1-2, with D perhaps matching TRBD1 (6 bases). The TCR sequence derives from a woman between 40 and 55 years old in good health and CMV-seronegative. The CDR3 sequence: CASSETGLGYTF. Here the CDR3 DNA reads TGTGCCAGCAGCGAGACAGGTCTTGGCTACACCTTC. Full variable domain (missing parts from reference TRBV5-4 and TRBJ1-2): ETGVTQSPTHLIKTRGQQVTLRCSSQSGHNTVSWYQQALGQGPQFIFQYYREEENGRGNFPPRFSGLQFPNYSSELNVNALELDDSALYLCASSETGLGYTFGSGTRLTVV.